This TCR beta chain was obtained from a study of blood T cell repertoires in COVID-19. About the research overall: The study drew acute and convalescent COVID-19 samples from the United States, Italy and Spain. The analysed material was cDNA or gDNA that came from T cells, B-cell-depleted T cells, or PBMCs.

This CDR3 contains 16 residues. The V and J ends lost 2 bases and 5 bases, in that order; junction bases with no gene match: 6. Per the germline V gene, CDR1 is LNHNV and CDR2 is YYDKDF (reference sequence). As processed by the authors: Reference gene primer amplification gave estimated nucleated cell counts. Libraries were prepared by immunoSEQ multiplex PCR; TCRdb keeps only in-frame clonotypes and omits some of them. V and J calls and clone size come straight from that table; D and trimming were deduced from the DNA. This table has 60,000 to 75,000 clones, 79% appearing once. The genes are TRBV15 and TRBJ2-2, with 9 bases matching TRBD1. Specimen: peripheral blood. This clonotype was obtained from a woman between 70 and 85 years old with acute or convalescent COVID-19. CDR3 loop: CATSRWTGTGTGELFF. As DNA, the CDR3 is TGTGCCACCAGCAGATGGACCGGGACAGGGACCGGGGAGCTGTTTTTT.